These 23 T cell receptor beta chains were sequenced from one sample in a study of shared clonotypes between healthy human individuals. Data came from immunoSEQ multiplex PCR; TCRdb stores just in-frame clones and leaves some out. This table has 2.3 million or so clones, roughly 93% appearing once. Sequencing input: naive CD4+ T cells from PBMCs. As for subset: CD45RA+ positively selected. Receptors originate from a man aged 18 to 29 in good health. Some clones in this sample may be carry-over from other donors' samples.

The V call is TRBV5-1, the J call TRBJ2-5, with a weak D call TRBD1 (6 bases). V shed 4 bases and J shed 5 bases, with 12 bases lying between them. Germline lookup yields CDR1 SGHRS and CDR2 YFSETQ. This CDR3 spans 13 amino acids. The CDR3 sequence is CASSRGHRETQYF. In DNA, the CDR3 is TGCGCCAGCAGCCGGGGACACCGGGAGACCCAGTACTTC.

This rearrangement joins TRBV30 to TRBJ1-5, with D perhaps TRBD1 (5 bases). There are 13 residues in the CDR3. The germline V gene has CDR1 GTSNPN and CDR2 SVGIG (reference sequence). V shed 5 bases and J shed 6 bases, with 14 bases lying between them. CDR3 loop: CAWAPGLGQPQHF. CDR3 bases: TGTGCCTGGGCGCCGGGACTTGGTCAGCCCCAGCATTTT.

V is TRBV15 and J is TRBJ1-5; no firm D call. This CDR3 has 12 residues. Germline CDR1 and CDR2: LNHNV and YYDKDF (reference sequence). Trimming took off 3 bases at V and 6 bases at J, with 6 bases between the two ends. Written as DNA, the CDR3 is TGTGCCACCAGCAGTACGTTTCAGCCCCAGCATTTT. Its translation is CATSSTFQPQHF.

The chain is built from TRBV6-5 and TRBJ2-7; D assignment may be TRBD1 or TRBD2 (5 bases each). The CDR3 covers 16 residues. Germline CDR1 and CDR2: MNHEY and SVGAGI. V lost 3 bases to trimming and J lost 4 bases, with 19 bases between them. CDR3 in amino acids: CASSYIRAGTSYEQYF. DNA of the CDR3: TGTGCCAGCAGTTATATCAGGGCAGGGACGTCGTACGAGCAGTACTTC.

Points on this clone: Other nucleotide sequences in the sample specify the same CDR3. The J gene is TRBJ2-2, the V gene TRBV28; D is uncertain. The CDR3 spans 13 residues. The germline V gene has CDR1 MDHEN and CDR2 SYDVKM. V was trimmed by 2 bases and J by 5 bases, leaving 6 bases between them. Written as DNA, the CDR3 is TGTGCCAGCAGTTTAGTGGGAACCGGGGAGCTGTTTTTT. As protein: CASSLVGTGELFF.

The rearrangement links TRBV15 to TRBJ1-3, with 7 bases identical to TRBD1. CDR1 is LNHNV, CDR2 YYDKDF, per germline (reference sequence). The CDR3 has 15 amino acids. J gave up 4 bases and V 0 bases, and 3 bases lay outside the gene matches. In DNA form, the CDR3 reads TGTGCCACCAGCAGAGATACAGGGGTAGGAAACACCATATATTTT. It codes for CATSRDTGVGNTIYF.

In DNA form, the CDR3 reads TGTGCCAGCAGACAGACAGGGGGTCCAATTGAAAAACTGTTTTTT. Translated: CASRQTGGPIEKLFF. The rearrangement joins TRBV28 to TRBJ1-4; TRBD1 aligns across 9 bases. The junction had 9 bases not matched to a gene; V was cut back by 6 bases and J by 7 bases. The CDR3 is made up of 15 amino acids. Per the germline V gene, CDR1 is MDHEN and CDR2 is SYDVKM.

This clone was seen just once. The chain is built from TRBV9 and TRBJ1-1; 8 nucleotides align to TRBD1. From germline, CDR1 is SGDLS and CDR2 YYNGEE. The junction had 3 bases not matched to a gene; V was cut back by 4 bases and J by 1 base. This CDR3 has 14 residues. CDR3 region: CASSPDRENTEAFF. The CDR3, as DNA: TGTGCCAGCAGCCCGGACAGGGAGAACACTGAAGCTTTCTTT. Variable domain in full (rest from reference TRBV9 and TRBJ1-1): DSGVTQTPKHLITATGQRVTLRCSPRSGDLSVYWYQQSLDQGLQFLIQYYNGEERAKGNILERFSAQQFPDLHSELNLSSLELGDSALYFCASSPDRENTEAFFGQGTRLTVV.

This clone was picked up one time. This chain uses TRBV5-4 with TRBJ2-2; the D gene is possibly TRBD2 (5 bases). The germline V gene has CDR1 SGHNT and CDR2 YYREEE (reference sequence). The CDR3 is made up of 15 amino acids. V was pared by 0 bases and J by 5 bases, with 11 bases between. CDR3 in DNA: TGTGCCAGCAGCTTGGAGGCGGGTCGGACCGGGGAGCTGTTTTTT. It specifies CASSLEAGRTGELFF.

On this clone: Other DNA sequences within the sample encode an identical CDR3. CDR3 amino acids: CASSYSTGSGNTIYF. CDR3 sequence (DNA): TGTGCCAGCAGTTACTCAACGGGGTCTGGAAACACCATATATTTT. The gene calls are TRBV6-5 and TRBJ1-3; D remains unclear. V was shortened by 0 bases and J by 1 base, with 7 bases between the two germline ends. The CDR3 loop spans 15 amino acids. CDR1 MNHEY and CDR2 SVGAGI come from the germline V gene.

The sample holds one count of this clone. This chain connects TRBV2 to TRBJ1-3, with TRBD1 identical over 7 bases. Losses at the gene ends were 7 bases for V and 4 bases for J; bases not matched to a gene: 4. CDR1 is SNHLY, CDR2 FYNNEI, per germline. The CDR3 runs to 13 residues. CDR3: CASIRGQGNTIYF. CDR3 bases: TGTGCCAGCATAAGGGGGCAAGGAAACACCATATATTTT.

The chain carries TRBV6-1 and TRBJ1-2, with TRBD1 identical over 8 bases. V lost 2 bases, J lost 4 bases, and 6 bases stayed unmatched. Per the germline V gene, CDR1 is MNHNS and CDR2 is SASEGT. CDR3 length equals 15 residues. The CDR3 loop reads CASSESGRGPYGYTF. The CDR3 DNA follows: TGTGCCAGCAGTGAAAGCGGCAGGGGGCCCTATGGCTACACCTTC.

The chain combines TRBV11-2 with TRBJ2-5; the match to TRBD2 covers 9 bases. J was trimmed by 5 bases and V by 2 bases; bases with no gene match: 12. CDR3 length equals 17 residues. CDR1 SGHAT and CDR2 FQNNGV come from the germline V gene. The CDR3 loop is CASSLNSGLAGYETQYF. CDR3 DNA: TGTGCCAGCAGCTTAAATTCCGGGCTAGCGGGATATGAGACCCAGTACTTC.

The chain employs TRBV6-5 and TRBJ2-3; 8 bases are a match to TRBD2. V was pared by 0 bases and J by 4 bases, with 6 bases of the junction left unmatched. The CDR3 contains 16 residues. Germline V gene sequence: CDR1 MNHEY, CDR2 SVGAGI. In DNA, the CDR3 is TGTGCCAGCAGTTACTCGAAGCGGGAGTTATCAGATACGCAGTATTTT. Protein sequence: CASSYSKRELSDTQYF.

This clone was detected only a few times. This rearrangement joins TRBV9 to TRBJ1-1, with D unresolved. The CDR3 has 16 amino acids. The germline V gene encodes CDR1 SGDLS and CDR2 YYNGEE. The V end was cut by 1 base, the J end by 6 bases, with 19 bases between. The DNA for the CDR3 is TGTGCCAGCAGCGTATCCCCTTGGGGAGTAAGGGCTGAAGCTTTCTTT. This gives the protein CASSVSPWGVRAEAFF.

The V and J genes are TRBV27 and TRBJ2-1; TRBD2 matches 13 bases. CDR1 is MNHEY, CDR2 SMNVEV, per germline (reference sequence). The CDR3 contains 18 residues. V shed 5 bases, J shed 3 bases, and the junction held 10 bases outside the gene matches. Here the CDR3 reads CASSTRLAGGPFYNEQFF. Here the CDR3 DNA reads TGTGCCAGCAGTACGAGACTAGCGGGAGGCCCTTTCTACAATGAGCAGTTCTTC.

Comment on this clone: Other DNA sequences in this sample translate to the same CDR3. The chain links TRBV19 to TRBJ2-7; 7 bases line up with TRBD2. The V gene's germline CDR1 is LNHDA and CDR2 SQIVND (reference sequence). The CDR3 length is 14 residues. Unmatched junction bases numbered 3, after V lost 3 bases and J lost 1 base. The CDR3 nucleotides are TGTGCCAGTAGTATCCCGGGACTATCCTACGAGCAGTACTTC. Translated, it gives CASSIPGLSYEQYF.

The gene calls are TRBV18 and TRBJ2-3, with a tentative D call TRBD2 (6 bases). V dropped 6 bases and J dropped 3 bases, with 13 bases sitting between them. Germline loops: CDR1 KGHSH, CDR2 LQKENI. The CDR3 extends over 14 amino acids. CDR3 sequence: CASSPLEGTDTQYF. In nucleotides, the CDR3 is TGTGCCAGCTCCCCCTTGGAGGGTACAGATACGCAGTATTTT.

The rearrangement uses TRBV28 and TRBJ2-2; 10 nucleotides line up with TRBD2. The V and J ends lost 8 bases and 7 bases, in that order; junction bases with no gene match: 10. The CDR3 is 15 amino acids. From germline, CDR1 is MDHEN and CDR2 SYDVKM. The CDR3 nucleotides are TGTGCCAGCCTCCCTAGCGGGAGAATGTACGGGGAGCTGTTTTTT. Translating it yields CASLPSGRMYGELFF.

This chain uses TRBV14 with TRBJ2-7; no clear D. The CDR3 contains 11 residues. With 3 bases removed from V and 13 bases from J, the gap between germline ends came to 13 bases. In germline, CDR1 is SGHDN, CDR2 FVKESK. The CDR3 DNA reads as TGTGCCAGCAGCCATTTTCTGGATCTCTACTTC. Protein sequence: CASSHFLDLYF.

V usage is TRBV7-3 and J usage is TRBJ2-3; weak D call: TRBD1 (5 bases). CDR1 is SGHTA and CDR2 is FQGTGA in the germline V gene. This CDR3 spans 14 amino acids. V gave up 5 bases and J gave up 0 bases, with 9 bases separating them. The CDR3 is CASSRQLSTDTQYF. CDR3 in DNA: TGTGCCAGCAGCAGACAGTTGAGCACAGATACGCAGTATTTT.

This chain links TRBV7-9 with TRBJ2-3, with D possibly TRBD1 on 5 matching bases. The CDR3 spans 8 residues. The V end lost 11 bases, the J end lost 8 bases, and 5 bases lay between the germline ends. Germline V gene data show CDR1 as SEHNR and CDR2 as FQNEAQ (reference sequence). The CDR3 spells CADSTQYF. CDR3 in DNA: TGTGCCGACAGTACGCAGTATTTT. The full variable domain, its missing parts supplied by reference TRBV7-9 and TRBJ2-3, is DTGVSQNPRHKITKRGQNVTFRCDPISEHNRLYWYRQTLGQGPEFLTYFQNEAQLEKSRLLSDRFSAERPKGSFSTLEIQRTEQGDSAMYLCADSTQYFGPGTRLTVL.

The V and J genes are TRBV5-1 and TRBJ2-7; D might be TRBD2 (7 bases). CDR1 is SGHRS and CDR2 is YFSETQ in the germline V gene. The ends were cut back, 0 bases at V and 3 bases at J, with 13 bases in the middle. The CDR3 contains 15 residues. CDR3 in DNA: TGCGCCAGCAGCTTGGCGGGGGGCCTGGACTACGAGCAGTACTTC. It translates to CASSLAGGLDYEQYF.